Listed here is a single T cell receptor (beta chain). Libraries for TCR beta were constructed using UMI-labeled 5' RACE. No DNA is given; TCRdb re-called the 5' RACE reads and lists each CDR3 protein once. Seen in this sample are 9,500 to 13,000 distinct CDR3 sequences; the ten most common clones hold about 19%. This entry comes from a study of human CD8 memory T cell subsets. CDR1 and CDR2 (germline): DFQATT, SNEGSKA (reference sequence). The CDR3 has 12 amino acids. Designated as TPEX, the CCR7+ PD-1+ TIGIT+ early memory CD8+ T cells showed dysfunctional, exhausted-like traits. Duplicate vials holding 150,000 sorted CD8+ T cells per subset yielded the RNA.

Specimen: CD8+ T cells from PBMCs. The genes are TRBV20-1 and TRBJ2-1. The clonotype comes from a human donor in good health. CDR3 region: CSARGSYNEQFF.